This T cell receptor (beta chain) was captured in a study of early T cells in non-severe SARS-CoV-2 infection. The overall study: Sequencing targeted bulk RNA from unsorted whole blood, leaving chains unpaired. General study points: Matching with VDJdb favored anti-spike CD8 responses (missing private and CD4 specificities).

The protocol attached unique molecular identifiers to individual cDNA molecules. TCRdb re-called the 5' RACE reads with MiXCR, one entry per CDR3 protein. Of 60,000 or so distinct CDR3 sequences in the sample, around an eighth are singletons; the top ten hold 4% to 5%. On this clonotype itself: What it recognizes is unknown.

The clonotype was recovered from an adult who was a healthcare worker with PCR-confirmed SARS-CoV-2 infection or an uninfected control (not recorded which). The sample was whole blood.

The CDR3 spells CASSLRGSSYNEQFF. In nucleotides, the CDR3 is TGTGCCAGCAGCTTAAGGGGCAGCTCCTACAATGAGCAGTTCTTC. V usage is TRBV7-2 and J usage is TRBJ2-1; D is perhaps TRBD1 (5 bases). V gave up 2 bases and J gave up 0 bases, with 8 bases separating them. This CDR3 has 15 residues. Germline CDR1 and CDR2: SGHTA and FQGNSA. Full variable domain (rest looked up from reference TRBV7-2 and TRBJ2-1): GAGVSQSPSNKVTEKGKDVELRCDPISGHTALYWYRQSLGQGLEFLIYFQGNSAPDKSGLPSDRFSAERTGGSVSTLTIQRTQQEDSAVYLCASSLRGSSYNEQFFGPGTRLTVL.